This T cell receptor (beta chain) was observed in a study of T cell responses to AZD1222 COVID-19 vaccine. The wider study: Second-dose recipients at about 4 or about 12 weeks were treated as one pooled group.

Study-level points and caveats: Increases in Spike-specific TCR breadth and depth were seen after two AZD1222 doses.

In regard to this clone: Its antigen remains unidentified.

V lost 2 bases, J lost 2 bases, and 12 bases lay in between. The CDR3 is 15 residues long. Germline V gene lookup returns CDR1 SGHAT and CDR2 FQNNGV. Method: immunoSEQ multiplex PCR; TCRdb's copy keeps in-frame clones and lacks some. The sample yields around 150,000 clones, 88% seen once. The genes are TRBV11-2 and TRBJ1-1; D not certain. Sequencing was performed on peripheral blood, taken on day 0 of AZD1222 vaccination. The sequence came from an adult in good health. The CDR3 loop is CASSLFSVTNTEAFF. The CDR3 DNA reads TGTGCCAGCAGCTTATTTTCGGTTACCAACACTGAAGCTTTCTTT.